This entry lists 6 T cell receptor beta chains sequenced from one sample in a study of shared clonotypes between healthy human individuals. Clones were read by immunoSEQ multiplex PCR, and TCRdb kept only the in-frame ones, dropping some. The sample lists more than 550,000 clones; around 92% were seen once. Naive-designated CD8 cells lacked CD45RO, were positively enriched for CCR7, and omitted terminally differentiated effector memory CD45RA+ cells. Sequencing used naive CD8+ T cells sorted from blood. The source of these receptors is a man aged 30-40 years in good health.

The table lists this clone with many counts. V is TRBV6-4 and J is TRBJ2-2; 8 nucleotides align to TRBD2. V trimming: 3 bases; J trimming: 3 bases; junction bases outside the gene matches: 0. CDR1 is MRHNA, CDR2 SNTAGT, per germline. The CDR3 length is 14 residues. Written as DNA, the CDR3 is TGTGCCAGCAGTGAAGCGGGAGACACCGGGGAGCTGTTTTTT. Amino acid sequence: CASSEAGDTGELFF.

This chain joins TRBV20-1 and TRBJ2-5; no reliable D call. The CDR3 runs to 11 residues. V was shortened by 3 bases and J by 1 base, with 3 bases between the two germline ends. The V gene's germline CDR1 is DFQATT and CDR2 SNEGSKA (reference sequence). The CDR3, as DNA: TGCAGTGCTAGCAGCCAAGAGACCCAGTACTTC. Amino acids: CSASSQETQYF.

DNA for the CDR3: TGTGCCAGCAGTGGGGCAGGGCCCATTATCTACGAGCAGTACTTC. As protein: CASSGAGPIIYEQYF. The chain uses TRBV25-1 and TRBJ2-7; D is perhaps TRBD1 (5 bases). With 4 bases removed from V and 3 bases from J, the gap between germline ends came to 16 bases. Germline V CDR1 and CDR2: MGHDK, SYGVNS. This CDR3 spans 15 amino acids.

This chain connects TRBV7-2 to TRBJ2-5, with 8 bases matching TRBD1. This CDR3 comprises 14 residues. V gave up 6 bases and J gave up 6 bases; unmatched junction bases: 9. From germline, CDR1 is SGHTA and CDR2 FQGNSA. The DNA of the CDR3 is TGTGCCAGCAGTCTAGGACAGGGAGAGAAGACCCAGTACTTC. Translating it yields CASSLGQGEKTQYF.

The V gene is TRBV9, the J gene TRBJ2-7; 9 nucleotides align to TRBD1. The germline V gene encodes CDR1 SGDLS and CDR2 YYNGEE. Trimming cost V 4 bases and J 5 bases; bases outside gene matches: 10. This CDR3 is 15 amino acids long. CDR3 sequence (DNA): TGTGCCAGCAGCCCGTACCGGGACAGGGCTCACGAGCAGTACTTC. Translation gives CASSPYRDRAHEQYF.

In DNA form, the CDR3 reads TGCAGCGTTTTAGGAGGGACAGGGGTGACCGGGGAGCTGTTTTTT. The encoded protein is CSVLGGTGVTGELFF. The V and J genes are TRBV29-1 and TRBJ2-2; 10 bases map to TRBD1. The germline CDR1 and CDR2 sequences are SQVTM and ANQGSEA. The CDR3 has 15 residues. Trimming took 5 bases from V and 5 from J; bases not matched to a gene: 8.